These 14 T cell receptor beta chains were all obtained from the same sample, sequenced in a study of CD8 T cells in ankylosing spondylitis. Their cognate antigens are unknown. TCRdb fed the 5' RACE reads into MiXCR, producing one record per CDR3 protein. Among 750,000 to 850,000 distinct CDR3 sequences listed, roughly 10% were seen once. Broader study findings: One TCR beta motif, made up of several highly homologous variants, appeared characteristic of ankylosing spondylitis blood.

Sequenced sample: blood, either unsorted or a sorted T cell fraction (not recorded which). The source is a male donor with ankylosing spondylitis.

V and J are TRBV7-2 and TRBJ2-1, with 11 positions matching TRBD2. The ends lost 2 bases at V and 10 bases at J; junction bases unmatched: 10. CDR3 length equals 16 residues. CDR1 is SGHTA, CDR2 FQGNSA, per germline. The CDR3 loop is CASSLLGLAGGWEQFF. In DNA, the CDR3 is TGTGCCAGCAGCTTACTTGGCCTAGCGGGGGGCTGGGAGCAGTTCTTC.

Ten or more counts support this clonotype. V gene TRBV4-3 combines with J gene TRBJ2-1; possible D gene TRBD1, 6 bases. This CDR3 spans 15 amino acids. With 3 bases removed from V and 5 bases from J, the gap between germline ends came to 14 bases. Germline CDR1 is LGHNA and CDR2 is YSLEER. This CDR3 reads CASSHTGIANNEQFF. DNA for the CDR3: TGCGCCAGCAGCCACACAGGGATCGCTAACAATGAGCAGTTCTTC.

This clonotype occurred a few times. CDR3 DNA sequence: TGTGCCAGCAGCCAAACCGGGACTGGGAACACAGATACGCAGTATTTT. It yields the protein CASSQTGTGNTDTQYF. The J gene is TRBJ2-3, the V gene TRBV4-2; TRBD2 might be the D (6 bases). Germline assignment: CDR1 LGHNA and CDR2 YNFKEQ. V lost 2 bases and J 2 bases, leaving 14 bases between the germline ends. The CDR3 totals 16 residues.

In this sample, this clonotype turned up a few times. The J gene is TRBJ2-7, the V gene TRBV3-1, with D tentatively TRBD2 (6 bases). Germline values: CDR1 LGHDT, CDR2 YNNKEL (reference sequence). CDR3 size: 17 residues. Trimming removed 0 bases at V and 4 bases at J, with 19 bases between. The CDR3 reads CASSQDREPDSHYEQYF. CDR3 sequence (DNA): TGTGCCAGCAGCCAAGATCGGGAGCCGGACTCTCATTACGAGCAGTACTTC.

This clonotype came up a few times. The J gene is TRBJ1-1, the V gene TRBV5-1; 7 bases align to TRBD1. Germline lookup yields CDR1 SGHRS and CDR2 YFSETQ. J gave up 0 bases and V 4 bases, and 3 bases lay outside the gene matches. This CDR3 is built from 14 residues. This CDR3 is CASSVDRMNTEAFF. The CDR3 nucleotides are TGCGCCAGCAGCGTGGACAGGATGAACACTGAAGCTTTCTTT.

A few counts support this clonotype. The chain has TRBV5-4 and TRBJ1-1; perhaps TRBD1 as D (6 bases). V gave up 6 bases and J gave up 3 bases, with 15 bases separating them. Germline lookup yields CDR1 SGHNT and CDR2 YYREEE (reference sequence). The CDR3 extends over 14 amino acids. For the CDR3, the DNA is TGTGCCAGCATCGGGGACAACGGGGACACTGAAGCTTTCTTT. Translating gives CASIGDNGDTEAFF.

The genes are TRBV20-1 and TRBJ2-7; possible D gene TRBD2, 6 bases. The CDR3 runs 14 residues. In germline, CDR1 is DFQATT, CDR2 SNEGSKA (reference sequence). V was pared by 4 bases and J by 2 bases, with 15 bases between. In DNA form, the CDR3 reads TGCAGTGCTACCCGGGGGTACGCTGCCTACGAGCAGTACTTC. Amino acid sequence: CSATRGYAAYEQYF.

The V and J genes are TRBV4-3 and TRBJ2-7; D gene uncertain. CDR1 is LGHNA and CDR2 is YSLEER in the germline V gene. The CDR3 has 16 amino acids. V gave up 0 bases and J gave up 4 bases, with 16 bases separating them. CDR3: CASSQEGSHRGYEQYF. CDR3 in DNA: TGCGCCAGCAGCCAAGAGGGTAGCCACCGTGGGTACGAGCAGTACTTC.

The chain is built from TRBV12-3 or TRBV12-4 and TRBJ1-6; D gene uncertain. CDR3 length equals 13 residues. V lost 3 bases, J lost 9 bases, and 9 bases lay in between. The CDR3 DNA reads TGTGCCAGCAGTTTGAGGACCGGTTCACCCCTCCACTTT. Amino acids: CASSLRTGSPLHF.

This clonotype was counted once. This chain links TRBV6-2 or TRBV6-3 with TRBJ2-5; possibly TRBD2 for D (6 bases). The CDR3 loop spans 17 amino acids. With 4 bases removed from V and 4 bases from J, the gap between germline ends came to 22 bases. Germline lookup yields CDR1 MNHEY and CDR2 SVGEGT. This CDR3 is CASSLRGGMARGETQYF. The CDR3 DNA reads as TGTGCCAGCAGTTTACGTGGGGGGATGGCTCGGGGAGAGACCCAGTACTTC.

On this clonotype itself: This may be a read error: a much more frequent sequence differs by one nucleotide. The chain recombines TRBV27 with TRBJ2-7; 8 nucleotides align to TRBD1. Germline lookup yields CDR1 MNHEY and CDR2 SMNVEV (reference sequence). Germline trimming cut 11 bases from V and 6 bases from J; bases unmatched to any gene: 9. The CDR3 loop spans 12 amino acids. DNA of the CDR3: TGTGCCTCCGGGCAGGGGGCCTTCGAGCAGTACTTC. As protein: CASGQGAFEQYF.

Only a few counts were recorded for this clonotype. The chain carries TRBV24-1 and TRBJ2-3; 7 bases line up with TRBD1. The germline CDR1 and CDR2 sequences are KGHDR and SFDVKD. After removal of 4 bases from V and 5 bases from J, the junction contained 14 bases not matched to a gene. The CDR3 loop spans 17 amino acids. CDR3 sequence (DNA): TGTGCCACCAGTGAAACTACTCTACAGGGGCGAAGAGATACGCAGTATTTT. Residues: CATSETTLQGRRDTQYF.

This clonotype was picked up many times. CDR3 in DNA: TGTGCCAGCAGTACCCGGGAACGCAGCAATCAGCCCCAGCATTTT. Protein: CASSTRERSNQPQHF. V and J are TRBV6-1 and TRBJ1-5; D unclear. The V and J ends lost 5 bases and 1 base respectively, with 12 bases between them. CDR1 and CDR2 from the germline V gene are MNHNS and SASEGT. The CDR3 runs 15 residues.

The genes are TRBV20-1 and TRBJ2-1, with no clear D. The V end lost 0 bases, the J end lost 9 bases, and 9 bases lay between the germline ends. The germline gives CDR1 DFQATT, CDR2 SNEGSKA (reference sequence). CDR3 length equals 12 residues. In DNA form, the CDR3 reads TGCAGTGCTAGAGATCGCTTGACTGAGCAGTTCTTC. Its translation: CSARDRLTEQFF.